The T cell receptor beta chain under discussion was sequenced for a study of T cells in women clearing cervical HPV infection. Details on this clone: The observed sequence ends 3 residues before the CDR3 terminus, with the missing tail filled in from the germline J gene.

This CDR3 region has 14 residues. Germline CDR1 is KGHSH and CDR2 is LQKENI. V was clipped by 3 bases and J by 2 bases, with 8 bases between them. TCRdb keeps only in-frame clones here, not all; method: immunoSEQ multiplex PCR. This table holds tens of thousands of clones. The sample consisted of blood buffy coat. The sequence derives from a woman between 18 and 69 years old with a cervical HPV16 infection that either progressed to CIN3+ or cleared (not recorded which). This chain uses TRBV18 with TRBJ1-3; no definite D call. The CDR3 here is CASSPGFTGNTIYF. CDR3 DNA (partial): TGTGCCAGCTCACCTGGCTTTACTGGAAACACC.